The next 9 T cell receptor beta chains were all read from a single sample in a study of radiation and T cells in renal cell carcinoma. Documented time point: blood 2 weeks post-SBRT. Treatment defined: 15 Gy SBRT to primary tumor, nephrectomy 4 weeks later. Sequenced by immunoSEQ multiplex PCR; TCRdb stores in-frame clones only, minus some. Of tens of thousands of clones in the sample, 81% were seen once. Here the sequenced sample was blood, taken from a patient whose treatment included radiotherapy and nephrectomy. The receptor set was obtained from a man aged 55-75 years with renal cell carcinoma.

The chain links TRBV13 to TRBJ2-1; D ambiguous. Trimming cost V 5 bases and J 0 bases, with 17 bases left between them. Germline V gene data show CDR1 as PRHDT and CDR2 as FYEKMQ (reference sequence). The CDR3 sequence is 17 residues long. CDR3 sequence reads: CASSPRRPTRSYNEQFF. CDR3 nucleotide sequence: TGTGCCAGCAGCCCCCGCAGACCGACACGCTCCTACAATGAGCAGTTCTTC. The complete variable domain, with remaining parts taken from reference TRBV13 and TRBJ2-1, reads AAGVIQSPRHLIKEKRETATLKCYPIPRHDTVYWYQQGPGQDPQFLISFYEKMQSDKGSIPDRFSAQQFSDYHSELNMSSLELGDSALYFCASSPRRPTRSYNEQFFGPGTRLTVL.

V usage is TRBV5-1 and J usage is TRBJ2-3; 12 bases fit TRBD2. The CDR3 loop spans 14 amino acids. The J segment lost 5 bases and the V segment lost 4 bases, leaving 2 bases of the junction unmatched. Germline V gene data show CDR1 as SGHRS and CDR2 as YFSETQ. The DNA of the CDR3 is TGCGCCAGCAGCCTGGGACTAGCGGGAGATACGCAGTATTTT. It yields the protein CASSLGLAGDTQYF.

The rearrangement joins TRBV5-4 to TRBJ2-7; D possibly corresponds to TRBD2 (5 bases). CDR3 length: 12 residues. Trimming stripped 0 bases from V and 6 bases from J, with 7 bases between. Germline assignment: CDR1 SGHNT and CDR2 YYREEE (reference sequence). In DNA form, the CDR3 reads TGTGCCAGCAGCTTGGTAGGGAGCGAGCAGTACTTC. Protein: CASSLVGSEQYF.

The V gene is TRBV7-2, the J gene TRBJ2-7; D is undetermined. The germline V gene has CDR1 SGHTA and CDR2 FQGNSA. This CDR3 is 12 amino acids long. V was pared by 5 bases and J by 7 bases, with 12 bases between. The DNA for the CDR3 is TGTGCCAGCAGCCCGAGTGGTCGAGAGCAGTACTTC. The encoded protein is CASSPSGREQYF.

V gene TRBV2 combines with J gene TRBJ2-1, with 7 bases aligning to TRBD1. V lost 4 bases and J lost 3; bases outside the gene matches: 6. CDR1 SNHLY and CDR2 FYNNEI come from the germline V gene. CDR3 length: 15 residues. The CDR3 sequence is CASSGQGVVYNEQFF. CDR3 bases: TGTGCCAGCAGTGGACAGGGCGTGGTCTACAATGAGCAGTTCTTC.

Of note for this clone: The junction differs from germline at one of its ends, possibly a read error. The J gene is TRBJ2-1, the V gene TRBV19; 7 positions match TRBD1. The CDR3 contains 11 residues. Per germline, CDR1 LNHDA and CDR2 SQIVND (reference sequence). The CDR3 coding sequence is TGTGCCAGTAGTGTCAGGGGGATAGGAGTCTTC. Translation: CASSVRGIGVF.

With regard to this clone: This CDR3 is also generated by other DNA sequences in the sample. J is TRBJ1-1 and V is TRBV5-6; D may be TRBD1 (6 bases). The CDR3 totals 12 residues. CDR1 is SGHDT, CDR2 YYEEEE, per germline. Trimming removed 2 bases from V and 5 bases from J, with 7 bases in between. In DNA form, the CDR3 reads TGTGCCAGCAGCTTAAGGGGGACTGAAGCTTTCTTT. As protein: CASSLRGTEAFF.

The genes are TRBV11-2 and TRBJ2-7; 7 positions match TRBD2. The CDR3 totals 15 residues. V was clipped by 0 bases and J by 3 bases; unmatched bases: 5. From germline, CDR1 is SGHAT and CDR2 FQNNGV. The CDR3: CASSLDPGRIYEQYF. In DNA, the CDR3 is TGTGCCAGCAGCTTAGATCCCGGGAGGATCTACGAGCAGTACTTC. Combining the CDR3 with reference TRBV11-2 and TRBJ2-7 gives the whole variable domain EAGVAQSPRYKIIEKRQSVAFWCNPISGHATLYWYQQILGQGPKLLIQFQNNGVVDDSQLPKDRFSAERLKGVDSTLKIQPAKLEDSAVYLCASSLDPGRIYEQYFGPGTRLTVT.

This clone was counted once. Since a much larger clone is just one base distant, this may be a read error. CDR3 sequence (DNA): TGCGCCAGGGCGGGAAGGGAAGGCCGCGCCGGGGAGCTGTTTTTT. Translating it yields CARAGREGRAGELFF. This rearrangement joins TRBV10-1 to TRBJ2-2; TRBD2 might be the D (6 bases). Trimming stripped 9 bases from V and 6 bases from J, with 20 bases between. The CDR3 covers 15 residues. Germline-derived CDR1 and CDR2 are WNHNN and SYGVQD (reference sequence).